This entry lists 20 T cell receptor beta chains sequenced from one sample in a study of blood T cell repertoires in COVID-19. Data came from immunoSEQ multiplex PCR; TCRdb stores just in-frame clones and leaves some out. Of roughly 280,000 clones listed, approximately 90% are singletons. Sequenced sample: peripheral blood. The receptor source for this set is a man aged 18 to 29 with active or convalescent COVID-19.

The genes are TRBV30 and TRBJ2-7, with D tentatively TRBD1 (6 bases). The CDR3 extends over 12 amino acids. The V gene lost 5 bases and the J gene lost 4 bases, with 12 bases spanning the gap. Germline CDR1 reads GTSNPN; CDR2 reads SVGIG (reference sequence). In nucleotides, the CDR3 is TGTGCCTGGGAGACAGGCGGGTACGAGCAGTACTTC. Residues: CAWETGGYEQYF. Variable domain in full (rest from reference TRBV30 and TRBJ2-7): SQTIHQWPATLVQPVGSPLSLECTVEGTSNPNLYWYRQAAGRGLQLLFYSVGIGQISSEVPQNLSASRPQDRQFILSSKKLLLSDSGFYLCAWETGGYEQYFGPGTRLTVT.

V is TRBV6-5 and J is TRBJ1-1; possible D gene TRBD1, 6 bases. The CDR3 totals 13 residues. V lost 5 bases and J 1 base, leaving 8 bases between the germline ends. Germline loops: CDR1 MNHEY, CDR2 SVGAGI. DNA for the CDR3: TGTGCCAGCAGTAAACAGGGGAACACTGAAGCTTTCTTT. It yields the protein CASSKQGNTEAFF.

This chain uses TRBV6-4 with TRBJ1-6, with TRBD1 as a possible D gene (6 bases). This CDR3 contains 15 residues. Looked up from germline, CDR1 is MRHNA and CDR2 is SNTAGT. The V and J ends lost 0 bases and 8 bases respectively, with 11 bases between them. For the CDR3, the DNA is TGTGCCAGCAGTGACTCAGACAGGTCCTATTCACCCCTCCACTTT. Residues: CASSDSDRSYSPLHF.

The chain links TRBV7-9 to TRBJ2-3, with D perhaps TRBD2 (6 bases). The germline gives CDR1 SEHNR, CDR2 FQNEAQ (reference sequence). The CDR3 extends over 17 amino acids. Trimming removed 4 bases at V and 0 bases at J, with 17 bases between. The CDR3 spells CASSSFGGGPSTDTQYF. CDR3 nucleotide sequence: TGTGCCAGCAGCTCCTTCGGGGGAGGCCCTAGCACAGATACGCAGTATTTT.

The genes are TRBV24-1 and TRBJ2-3; 10 bases fit TRBD1. Germline V gives CDR1 KGHDR, CDR2 SFDVKD. The junction had 5 bases not matched to a gene; V was cut back by 4 bases and J by 2 bases. The CDR3 runs to 16 residues. CDR3 sequence (DNA): TGTGCCACCAGTGAACAAGACAGGGGGCTCACAGATACGCAGTATTTT. Translation: CATSEQDRGLTDTQYF.

This sequence joins TRBV5-1 and TRBJ2-3, with no clear D. The CDR3 contains 13 residues. Deletions cut 4 bases from V and 0 bases from J, with 6 bases between. Germline lookup yields CDR1 SGHRS and CDR2 YFSETQ. CDR3 region: CASSPPSTDTQYF. Written as DNA, the CDR3 is TGCGCCAGCAGCCCTCCTAGCACAGATACGCAGTATTTT.

The rearrangement links TRBV18 to TRBJ1-2, with D perhaps TRBD1 (5 bases). The V gene lost 8 bases and the J gene lost 0 bases, with 13 bases spanning the gap. CDR1 and CDR2 from the germline V gene are KGHSH and LQKENI. This CDR3 region has 14 residues. This chain's CDR3 is CASTAGEANYGYTF. In DNA form, the CDR3 reads TGTGCCAGCACAGCGGGGGAAGCTAACTATGGCTACACCTTC. Together with reference TRBV18 and TRBJ1-2, the CDR3 gives the full variable domain: NAGVMQNPRHLVRRRGQEARLRCSPMKGHSHVYWYRQLPEEGLKFMVYLQKENIIDESGMPKERFSAEFPKEGPSILRIQQVVRGDSAAYFCASTAGEANYGYTFGSGTRLTVV.

J is TRBJ2-7 and V is TRBV5-4, with 9 nucleotides matching TRBD1. Germline V gives CDR1 SGHNT, CDR2 YYREEE (reference sequence). The CDR3 is made up of 14 amino acids. The junction had 5 bases not matched to a gene; V was cut back by 4 bases and J by 3 bases. CDR3 sequence (DNA): TGTGCCAGCAGCAGAGACAGGGGGGACTACGAGCAGTACTTC. Its protein is CASSRDRGDYEQYF.

Here the CDR3 reads CASSRQGDSYEQYF. The CDR3 DNA follows: TGTGCCAGCAGCAGACAGGGGGACTCCTACGAGCAGTACTTC. The chain employs TRBV27 and TRBJ2-7; 9 nucleotides match TRBD1. CDR1 is MNHEY and CDR2 is SMNVEV in the germline V gene (reference sequence). V lost 6 bases and J lost 0; bases outside the gene matches: 3. This CDR3 spans 14 amino acids.

This clone occurred once. V gene TRBV28 combines with J gene TRBJ1-6, with D maybe TRBD1 (5 bases). In germline, CDR1 is MDHEN, CDR2 SYDVKM. This CDR3 has 14 residues. Trimming shortened V by 7 bases and J by 5 bases, and 12 bases separated the two germline ends. CDR3 residues: CASTDNLDNSPLHF. In nucleotides, the CDR3 is TGTGCCAGCACGGACAATTTAGATAATTCACCCCTCCACTTT. Variable domain in full (rest from reference TRBV28 and TRBJ1-6): DVKVTQSSRYLVKRTGEKVFLECVQDMDHENMFWYRQDPGLGLRLIYFSYDVKMKEKGDIPEGYSVSREKKERFSLILESASTNQTSMYLCASTDNLDNSPLHFGNGTRLTVT.

The J gene is TRBJ1-1, the V gene TRBV30; the D gene is possibly TRBD1 (5 bases). With 4 bases removed from V and 1 base from J, the gap between germline ends came to 10 bases. The germline V gene has CDR1 GTSNPN and CDR2 SVGIG (reference sequence). The CDR3 sequence is 13 residues long. CDR3 sequence: CAWTGRGNTEAFF. Written as DNA, the CDR3 is TGTGCCTGGACCGGAAGGGGGAACACTGAAGCTTTCTTT.

The chain is built from TRBV10-2 and TRBJ2-7, with TRBD2 identical over 8 bases. There are 15 residues in the CDR3. V gave up 4 bases and J gave up 5 bases; unmatched junction bases: 10. Germline CDR1 and CDR2: WSHSY and SAAADI. CDR3 in DNA: TGCGCCAGCAGTGCCCTGGGACTAGAAAACCACGAGCAGTACTTC. Translating gives CASSALGLENHEQYF.

The V gene is TRBV14, the J gene TRBJ1-6; D remains ambiguous. The V gene lost 3 bases and the J gene lost 10 bases, with 7 bases spanning the gap. The CDR3 is 12 residues long. Germline assignment: CDR1 SGHDN and CDR2 FVKESK. CDR3: CASSHSNSPLHF. The CDR3 nucleotides are TGTGCCAGCAGCCACAGTAACTCACCCCTCCACTTT.

The chain recombines TRBV19 with TRBJ2-1; 7 bases agree with TRBD2. This CDR3 spans 14 amino acids. The V segment lost 9 bases and the J segment 8 bases; nucleotides outside the gene matches: 13. CDR1 is LNHDA, CDR2 SQIVND, per germline (reference sequence). The CDR3 spells CASSEDAGAYEQFF. The CDR3 coding sequence is TGTGCCAGCTCGGAAGATGCGGGAGCCTATGAGCAGTTCTTC. Based on the CDR3 plus reference TRBV19 and TRBJ2-1, the full variable domain is DGGITQSPKYLFRKEGQNVTLSCEQNLNHDAMYWYRQDPGQGLRLIYYSQIVNDFQKGDIAEGYSVSREKKESFPLTVTSAQKNPTAFYLCASSEDAGAYEQFFGPGTRLTVL.

This clone was seen a few times. The chain is built from TRBV5-4 and TRBJ1-1, with D unclear. In germline, CDR1 is SGHNT, CDR2 YYREEE (reference sequence). Deletions cut 4 bases from V and 0 bases from J, with 19 bases between. The CDR3 sequence is 17 residues long. The DNA of the CDR3 is TGTGCCAGCAGCCGACGGGAAGTCAGTCTTATGAACACTGAAGCTTTCTTT. It translates to CASSRREVSLMNTEAFF.

This sequence joins TRBV6-2 or TRBV6-3 and TRBJ1-1; D is unresolved. In germline, CDR1 is MNHEY, CDR2 SVGEGT. CDR3 length: 12 amino acids. Trimming took 5 bases from V and 2 from J, leaving 6 bases between them. The CDR3 protein is CASSLYNTEAFF. DNA of the CDR3: TGTGCCAGCAGTCTATACAACACTGAAGCTTTCTTT.

The gene calls are TRBV19 and TRBJ1-2, with no clear D. The CDR3 runs to 13 residues. V lost 6 bases to trimming and J lost 3 bases, with 11 bases between them. CDR1 is LNHDA and CDR2 is SQIVND in the germline V gene (reference sequence). CDR3 region: CASRTRVDYGYTF. CDR3 sequence (DNA): TGTGCCAGTAGGACGAGGGTGGACTATGGCTACACCTTC. Full variable domain (rest looked up from reference TRBV19 and TRBJ1-2): DGGITQSPKYLFRKEGQNVTLSCEQNLNHDAMYWYRQDPGQGLRLIYYSQIVNDFQKGDIAEGYSVSREKKESFPLTVTSAQKNPTAFYLCASRTRVDYGYTFGSGTRLTVV.

The chain carries TRBV9 and TRBJ2-2; 9 positions match TRBD2. V trimming: 0 bases; J trimming: 5 bases; junction bases outside the gene matches: 17. The CDR3 sequence is 20 residues long. Per the germline V gene, CDR1 is SGDLS and CDR2 is YYNGEE. Here the CDR3 reads CASSVGSGTSPLVRTGELFF. Here the CDR3 DNA reads TGTGCCAGCAGCGTAGGGTCCGGGACTAGCCCCCTCGTAAGGACCGGGGAGCTGTTTTTT.

V usage is TRBV2 and J usage is TRBJ2-2; possible D gene TRBD2, 5 bases. CDR3 length: 14 amino acids. Per germline, CDR1 SNHLY and CDR2 FYNNEI. Deletions cut 8 bases from V and 0 bases from J, with 10 bases between. CDR3 amino acids: CASRTGTNTGELFF. Here the CDR3 DNA reads TGTGCCAGCCGGACTGGCACGAACACCGGGGAGCTGTTTTTT. Full variable domain (missing parts from reference TRBV2 and TRBJ2-2): EPEVTQTPSHQVTQMGQEVILRCVPISNHLYFYWYRQILGQKVEFLVSFYNNEISEKSEIFDDQFSVERPDGSNFTLKIRSTKLEDSAMYFCASRTGTNTGELFFGEGSRLTVL.

The chain is built from TRBV24-1 and TRBJ2-5; 9 bases are a match to TRBD2. V lost 0 bases to trimming and J lost 5 bases; unmatched junction nucleotides: 0. CDR3 length equals 14 residues. Per the germline V gene, CDR1 is KGHDR and CDR2 is SFDVKD. CDR3 in DNA: TGTGCCACCAGTGATTTGGCGGGGGGGGAGACCCAGTACTTC. This codes for CATSDLAGGETQYF.